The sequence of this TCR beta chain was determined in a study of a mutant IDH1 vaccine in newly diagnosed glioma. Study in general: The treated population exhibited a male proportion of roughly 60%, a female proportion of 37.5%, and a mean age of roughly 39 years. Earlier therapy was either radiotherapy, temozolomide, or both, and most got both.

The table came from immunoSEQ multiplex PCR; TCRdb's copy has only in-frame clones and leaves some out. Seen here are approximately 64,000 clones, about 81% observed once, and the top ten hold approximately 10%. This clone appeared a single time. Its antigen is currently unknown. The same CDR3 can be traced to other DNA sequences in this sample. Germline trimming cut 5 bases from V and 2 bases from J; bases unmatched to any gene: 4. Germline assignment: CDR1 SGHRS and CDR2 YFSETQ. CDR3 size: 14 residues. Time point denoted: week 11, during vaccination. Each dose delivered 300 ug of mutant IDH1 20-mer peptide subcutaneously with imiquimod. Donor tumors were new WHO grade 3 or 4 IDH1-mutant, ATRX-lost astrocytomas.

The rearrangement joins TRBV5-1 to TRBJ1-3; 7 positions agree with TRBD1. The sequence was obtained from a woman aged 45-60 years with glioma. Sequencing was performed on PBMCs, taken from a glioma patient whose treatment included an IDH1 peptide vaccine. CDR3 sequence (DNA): TGCGCCAGCAGTCCTACAGGGGCTGGAAACACCATATATTTT. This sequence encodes CASSPTGAGNTIYF.